This record looks at one T cell receptor beta chain sequence and its context. Its antigen remains unknown. The time point here: week 35, safety follow-up. Doses comprised 300 ug of mutant IDH1 20-mer peptide each, plus topical imiquimod. The data stem from a study of a mutant IDH1 vaccine in newly diagnosed glioma. Study-wide background: With temozolomide cycles, or 4-6 weeks after radiotherapy alone, vaccination was started. The V12 visit happened in week 35, and the V13 visit happened in week 47.

Profiled with immunoSEQ multiplex PCR; TCRdb holds only in-frame clones, not every one. The table lists fewer than 55,000 clones, 80% to 85% of them singletons. V gave up 4 bases and J gave up 4 bases, with 11 bases separating them. The CDR3 spans 14 residues. Germline loops: CDR1 SGHDT, CDR2 YYEEEE. The sequence derives from a woman between 35 and 50 years old with glioma. Some clones in this sample may be carry-over from other donors' samples. Sequenced material: PBMCs, taken from a glioma patient whose treatment included an IDH1 peptide vaccine. V is TRBV5-6 and J is TRBJ1-4; D perhaps matches TRBD1 (5 bases). The CDR3 protein is CASSATGDNEKLFF. DNA of the CDR3: TGTGCCAGCAGCGCGACGGGGGATAATGAAAAACTGTTTTTT.